Presented here are 8 T cell receptor beta chains from one specimen sequenced in a study of human T cells and chemical hapten exposure. TCRdb re-called the RACE reads with MiXCR, one entry per CDR3 protein. The sample yields roughly 48,000 distinct CDR3 sequences, 11% seen once. The time point denotes: patch test 1, 2 weeks after DPC sensitization. Documented treatment: therapeutic diphenylcyclopropenone sensitization with weekly scalp DPC. The authors' total RNA extraction used unfractionated whole blood. The sample in question was whole blood, obtained in connection with sensitization to the hapten diphenylcyclopropenone (DPC). The receptors originated from a woman aged 40 to 50 with alopecia areata. Some clones in this sample may be carry-over from other donors' samples.

This clonotype showed up just a few times. The genes are TRBV5-1 and TRBJ1-4, with D uncertain. From germline, CDR1 is SGHRS and CDR2 YFSETQ. Trimming shortened V by 0 bases and J by 0 bases, and 6 bases separated the two germline ends. The CDR3 runs to 15 residues. The CDR3 here is CASSLEQTTNEKLFF. CDR3 in DNA: TGCGCCAGCAGCTTGGAGCAGACAACTAATGAAAAACTGTTTTTT.

The V call is TRBV7-2, the J call TRBJ1-2; D perhaps matches TRBD1 (5 bases). Deletions cut 5 bases from V and 8 bases from J, with 15 bases between. Germline CDR1 is SGHTA and CDR2 is FQGNSA. This CDR3 is 13 amino acids long. The CDR3 region is CASSLPRAFGYTF. The CDR3 DNA reads as TGTGCCAGCAGCCTACCCAGGGCGTTCGGCTACACCTTC.

The chain uses TRBV10-3 and TRBJ2-3; TRBD1 matches at 8 bases. Trimming took 10 bases from V and 1 from J; bases not matched to a gene: 7. Germline CDR1 reads ENHRY; CDR2 reads SYGVKD. The CDR3 covers 14 residues. This CDR3 reads CATAGGLGTDTQYF. The CDR3 DNA reads TGTGCCACGGCAGGGGGCCTCGGCACAGATACGCAGTATTTT.

The chain joins TRBV20-1 to TRBJ1-4, with no clear D. Between the trimmed V and J ends, which lost 1 base and 5 bases, there was a span of 8 bases. CDR1 and CDR2 from the germline V gene are DFQATT and SNEGSKA (reference sequence). This CDR3 contains 13 residues. CDR3 sequence reads: CSARGGRNEKLFF. The DNA for the CDR3 is TGCAGTGCTAGAGGTGGTAGGAATGAAAAACTGTTTTTT.

This clonotype has more than one count but fewer than ten. CDR3 residues: CASSPGTSGTDEQFF. In DNA, the CDR3 is TGTGCCAGCAGCCCCGGGACTAGCGGGACCGATGAGCAGTTCTTC. V and J are TRBV7-9 and TRBJ2-1, with TRBD2 matching over 13 bases. Germline V gives CDR1 SEHNR, CDR2 FQNEAQ (reference sequence). The V and J ends lost 5 bases and 8 bases, in that order; junction bases with no gene match: 6. CDR3 length equals 15 residues.

The gene calls are TRBV3-1 and TRBJ1-6; D is perhaps TRBD1 (5 bases). Trimming took 3 bases from V and 10 from J, leaving 13 bases between them. The germline gives CDR1 LGHDT, CDR2 YNNKEL (reference sequence). CDR3 length equals 14 residues. The CDR3 loop reads CASSQGRYGSPLHF. The DNA for the CDR3 is TGTGCCAGCAGCCAGGGACGGTATGGGTCACCCCTCCACTTT.

V usage is TRBV20-1 and J usage is TRBJ2-5; D gene unclear. Germline CDR1 and CDR2: DFQATT and SNEGSKA (reference sequence). The germline V and J ends were trimmed by 6 bases and 5 bases, with 19 bases remaining between them. CDR3 length: 14 residues. The CDR3 sequence is CSALQSVELETQYF. As DNA, the CDR3 is TGCAGTGCGCTACAGTCCGTCGAATTGGAGACCCAGTACTTC.

This clonotype was seen ten or more times. The rearrangement joins TRBV7-2 to TRBJ2-3; 16 positions match TRBD2. V was clipped by 5 bases and J by 7 bases; unmatched bases: 9. The CDR3 runs 17 residues. Germline CDR1 SGHTA, CDR2 FQGNSA. The chain's CDR3 is CASSAPGLAGGPNTQYF. The CDR3 DNA sequence: TGTGCCAGCAGCGCTCCGGGACTAGCGGGGGGGCCTAATACGCAGTATTTT.